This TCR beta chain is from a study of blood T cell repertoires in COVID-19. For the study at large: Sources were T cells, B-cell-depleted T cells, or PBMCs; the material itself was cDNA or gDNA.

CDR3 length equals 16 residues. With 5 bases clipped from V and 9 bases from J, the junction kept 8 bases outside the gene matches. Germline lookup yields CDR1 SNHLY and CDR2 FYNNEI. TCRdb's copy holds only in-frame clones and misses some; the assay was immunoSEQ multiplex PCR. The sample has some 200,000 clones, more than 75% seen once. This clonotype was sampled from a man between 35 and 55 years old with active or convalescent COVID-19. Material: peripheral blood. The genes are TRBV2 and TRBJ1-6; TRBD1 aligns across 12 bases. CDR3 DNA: TGTGCCAGCAGTCGCGCGGGACAGGGGGCGAGTTCACCCCTCCACTTT. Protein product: CASSRAGQGASSPLHF.